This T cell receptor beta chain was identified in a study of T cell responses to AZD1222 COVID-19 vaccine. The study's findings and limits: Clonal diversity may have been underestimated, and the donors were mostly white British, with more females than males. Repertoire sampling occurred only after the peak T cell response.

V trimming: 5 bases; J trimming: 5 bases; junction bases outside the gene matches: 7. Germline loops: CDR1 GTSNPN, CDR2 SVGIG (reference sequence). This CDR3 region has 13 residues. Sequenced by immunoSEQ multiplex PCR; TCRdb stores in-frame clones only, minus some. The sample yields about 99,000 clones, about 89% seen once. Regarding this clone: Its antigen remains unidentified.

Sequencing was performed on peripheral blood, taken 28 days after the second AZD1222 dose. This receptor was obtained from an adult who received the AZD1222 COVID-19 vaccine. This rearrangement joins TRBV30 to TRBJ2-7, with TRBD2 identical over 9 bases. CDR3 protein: CAWGGIAGDEQYF. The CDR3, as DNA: TGTGCCTGGGGGGGAATAGCGGGAGACGAGCAGTACTTC.